The following is a TCR beta chain sequence with its context. Its antigen is as yet unknown. The sample is drawn from a study of identical twins. This CDR3 has 19 amino acids. V shed 1 base and J shed 0 bases, with 20 bases lying between them. Germline CDR1 reads SGHAT; CDR2 reads FQNNGV. Whole-study results and caveats: Invariant MAIT and iNKT cells are populations that could partly confound zero-insertion analyses. Surplus twin overlap in beta out-of-frame sequences was less pronounced.

From the 5' RACE reads, TCRdb called clonotypes with MiXCR, one entry per CDR3 protein. The sample lists hundreds of thousands of distinct CDR3 sequences, approximately 13% occurring once. Everyone who donated was a healthy Caucasian. The same data also went into a second study, on yellow fever vaccine responses in identical twins.

Sample: CD8+ T cells sorted from blood. This clonotype was sampled from a woman between 18 and 29 years old in good health. The chain links TRBV11-2 to TRBJ2-3, with D perhaps TRBD2 (8 bases). This CDR3 reads CASSLGGGTEHVSTDTQYF. The CDR3 bases are TGTGCCAGCAGCTTAGGCGGGGGGACAGAGCATGTCAGCACAGATACGCAGTATTTT.